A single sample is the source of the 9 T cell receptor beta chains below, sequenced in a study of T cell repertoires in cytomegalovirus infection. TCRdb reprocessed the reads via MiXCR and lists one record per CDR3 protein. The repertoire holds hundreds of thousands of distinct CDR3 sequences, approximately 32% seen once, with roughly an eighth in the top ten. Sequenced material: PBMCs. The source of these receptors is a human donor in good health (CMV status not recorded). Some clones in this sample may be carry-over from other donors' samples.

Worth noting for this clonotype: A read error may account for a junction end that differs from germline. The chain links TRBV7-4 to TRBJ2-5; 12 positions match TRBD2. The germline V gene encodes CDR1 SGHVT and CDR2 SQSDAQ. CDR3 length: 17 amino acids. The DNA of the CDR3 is TGTGCCAGCAGCACCCGACTAGCGGGGGACTACCAAGAGTCCCAGTACTTC. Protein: CASSTRLAGDYQESQYF.

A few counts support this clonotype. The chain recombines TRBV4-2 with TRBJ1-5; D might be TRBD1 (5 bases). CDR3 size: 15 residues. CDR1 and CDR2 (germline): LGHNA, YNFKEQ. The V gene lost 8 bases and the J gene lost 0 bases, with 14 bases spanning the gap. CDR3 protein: CASREQDRSNQPQHF. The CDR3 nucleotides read TGTGCCAGCCGTGAACAGGATCGTAGCAATCAGCCCCAGCATTTT.

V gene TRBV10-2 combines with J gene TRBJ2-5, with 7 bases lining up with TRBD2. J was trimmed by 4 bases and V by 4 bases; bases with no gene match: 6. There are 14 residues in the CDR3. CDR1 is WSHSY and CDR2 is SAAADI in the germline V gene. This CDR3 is CASSVEVAGETQYF. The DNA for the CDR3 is TGCGCCAGCAGTGTCGAGGTAGCGGGAGAGACCCAGTACTTC.

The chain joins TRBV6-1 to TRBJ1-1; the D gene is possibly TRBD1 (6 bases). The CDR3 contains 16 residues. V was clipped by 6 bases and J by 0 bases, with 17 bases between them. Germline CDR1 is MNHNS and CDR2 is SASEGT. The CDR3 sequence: CASSQEGGLLNTEAFF. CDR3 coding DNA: TGTGCCAGCAGCCAGGAGGGGGGACTCCTGAACACTGAAGCTTTCTTT.

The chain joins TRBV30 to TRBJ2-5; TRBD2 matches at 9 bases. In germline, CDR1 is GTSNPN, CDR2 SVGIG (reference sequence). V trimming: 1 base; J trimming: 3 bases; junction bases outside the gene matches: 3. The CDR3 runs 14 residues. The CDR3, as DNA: TGTGCCTGGAGTGGAAAGCGGGGGGAAGAGACCCAGTACTTC. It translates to CAWSGKRGEETQYF.

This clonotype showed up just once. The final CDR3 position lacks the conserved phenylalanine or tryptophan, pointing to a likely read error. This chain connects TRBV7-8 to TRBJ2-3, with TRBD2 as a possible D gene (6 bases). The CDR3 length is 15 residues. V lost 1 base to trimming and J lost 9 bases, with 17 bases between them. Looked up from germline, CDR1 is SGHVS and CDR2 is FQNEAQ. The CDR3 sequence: CASSLDRGLIETQYL. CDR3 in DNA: TGTGCCAGCAGCTTAGATCGGGGACTGATAGAGACGCAGTATTTG.

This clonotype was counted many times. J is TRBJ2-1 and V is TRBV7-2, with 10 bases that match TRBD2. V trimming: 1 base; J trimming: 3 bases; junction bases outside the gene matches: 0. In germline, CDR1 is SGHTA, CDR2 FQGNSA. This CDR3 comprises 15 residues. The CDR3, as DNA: TGTGCCAGCAGCTTAGGACTAGCGGGCTACAATGAGCAGTTCTTC. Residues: CASSLGLAGYNEQFF.

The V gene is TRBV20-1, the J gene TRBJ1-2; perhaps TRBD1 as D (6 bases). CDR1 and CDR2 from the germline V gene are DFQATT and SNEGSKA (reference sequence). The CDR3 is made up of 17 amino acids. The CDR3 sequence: CRPSGTNPTERIYGYTF. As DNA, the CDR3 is TGCAGACCCTCCGGGACAAATCCAACCGAGAGGATCTATGGCTACACCTTC.

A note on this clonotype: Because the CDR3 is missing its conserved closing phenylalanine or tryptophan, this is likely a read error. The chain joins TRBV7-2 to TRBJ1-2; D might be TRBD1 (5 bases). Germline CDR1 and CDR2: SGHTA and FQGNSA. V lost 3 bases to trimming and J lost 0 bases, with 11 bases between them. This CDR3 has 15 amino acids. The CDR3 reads CASSFDRSSNYGYTY. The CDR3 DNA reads TGTGCCAGCAGCTTCGACAGATCCTCTAACTATGGCTACACCTAC.